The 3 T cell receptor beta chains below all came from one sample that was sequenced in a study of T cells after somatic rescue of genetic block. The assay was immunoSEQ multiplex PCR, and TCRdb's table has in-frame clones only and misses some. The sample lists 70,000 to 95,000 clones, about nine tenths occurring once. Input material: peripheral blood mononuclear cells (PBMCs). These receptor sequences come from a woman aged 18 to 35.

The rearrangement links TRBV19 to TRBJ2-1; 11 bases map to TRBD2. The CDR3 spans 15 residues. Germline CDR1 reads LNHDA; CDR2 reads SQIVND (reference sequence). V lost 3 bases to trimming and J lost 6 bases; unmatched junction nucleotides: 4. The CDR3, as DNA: TGTGCCAGTAGTATTTTCACTAGCGGGAGCAATGAGCAGTTCTTC. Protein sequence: CASSIFTSGSNEQFF. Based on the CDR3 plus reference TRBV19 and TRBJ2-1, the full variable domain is DGGITQSPKYLFRKEGQNVTLSCEQNLNHDAMYWYRQDPGQGLRLIYYSQIVNDFQKGDIAEGYSVSREKKESFPLTVTSAQKNPTAFYLCASSIFTSGSNEQFFGPGTRLTVL.

The chain's CDR3 is CASSFGGVGTGQPQHF. The CDR3 DNA is TGTGCCAGCAGCTTTGGGGGCGTGGGGACAGGGCAGCCCCAGCATTTT. The rearrangement links TRBV5-6 to TRBJ1-5, with TRBD1 matching over 9 bases. This CDR3 has 16 amino acids. Losses at the gene ends were 2 bases for V and 7 bases for J; bases not matched to a gene: 10. CDR1 and CDR2 from the germline V gene are SGHDT and YYEEEE.

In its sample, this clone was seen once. The CDR3 sequence: CASSRNGENEKLFF. The CDR3 DNA is TGTGCCAGTAGTAGGAACGGGGAGAATGAAAAACTGTTTTTT. The chain is built from TRBV19 and TRBJ1-4; the D is unclear. This CDR3 region has 14 residues. CDR1 and CDR2 (germline): LNHDA, SQIVND (reference sequence). The V gene lost 4 bases and the J gene lost 5 bases, with 11 bases spanning the gap.